The 31 T cell receptor beta chains below all came from one sample that was sequenced in a study of blood T cell repertoires in COVID-19. Assay used: immunoSEQ multiplex PCR; TCRdb lists only in-frame clones, some missing. Here the sample spans around 300,000 clones, about 85% being singletons. The sample consisted of peripheral blood. The receptors derive from a woman between 50 and 59 years old with active or convalescent COVID-19.

This clone was counted a few times. The chain has TRBV5-1 and TRBJ1-5; 8 bases line up with TRBD1. This CDR3 spans 15 amino acids. J was trimmed by 7 bases and V by 0 bases; bases with no gene match: 6. CDR1 and CDR2 from the germline V gene are SGHRS and YFSETQ. In nucleotides, the CDR3 is TGCGCCAGCAGCTTGGGACAGGGGCTGGGACAGCCCCAGCATTTT. It encodes CASSLGQGLGQPQHF.

The CDR3 here is CASSQRTGEETQYF. Here the CDR3 DNA reads TGTGCCAGCAGCCAAAGGACAGGGGAAGAGACCCAGTACTTC. The gene calls are TRBV3-1 (or the pseudogene TRBV3-2) and TRBJ2-5; 9 bases agree with TRBD1. J was trimmed by 3 bases and V by 2 bases; bases with no gene match: 1. This CDR3 has 14 amino acids. CDR1 is LGHDT and CDR2 is YNNKEL in the germline V gene (reference sequence).

The V gene is TRBV5-4, the J gene TRBJ2-7; 7 nucleotides match TRBD2. Germline V gene lookup returns CDR1 SGHNT and CDR2 YYREEE (reference sequence). There are 15 residues in the CDR3. After removal of 4 bases from V and 3 bases from J, the junction contained 10 bases not matched to a gene. The CDR3 DNA is TGTGCCAGCAGCACGAAACTAGCGTCTTACTACGAGCAGTACTTC. This sequence encodes CASSTKLASYYEQYF. The full variable domain, completed using reference TRBV5-4 and TRBJ2-7, is ETGVTQSPTHLIKTRGQQVTLRCSSQSGHNTVSWYQQALGQGPQFIFQYYREEENGRGNFPPRFSGLQFPNYSSELNVNALELDDSALYLCASSTKLASYYEQYFGPGTRLTVT.

The rearrangement joins TRBV5-1 to TRBJ2-7; 7 bases align to TRBD2. The CDR3 spans 16 residues. J gave up 6 bases and V 2 bases, and 14 bases lay outside the gene matches. Germline loops: CDR1 SGHRS, CDR2 YFSETQ. CDR3 sequence reads: CASSFRIGLGGGEQYF. In nucleotides, the CDR3 is TGCGCCAGCAGCTTTCGTATCGGACTAGGTGGTGGCGAGCAGTACTTC.

The CDR3 here is CASSFSGTGNTIYF. CDR3 nucleotides: TGTGCCAGCAGTTTTTCGGGGACTGGAAACACCATATATTTT. The rearrangement links TRBV28 to TRBJ1-3; D call uncertain. Germline V gene sequence: CDR1 MDHEN, CDR2 SYDVKM. V was shortened by 3 bases and J by 2 bases, with 8 bases between the two germline ends. The CDR3 length is 14 residues.

V and J are TRBV19 and TRBJ2-7; D perhaps matches TRBD1 (5 bases). Germline-derived CDR1 and CDR2 are LNHDA and SQIVND (reference sequence). This CDR3 is 16 amino acids long. V was trimmed by 4 bases and J by 3 bases, leaving 19 bases between them. CDR3 bases: TGTGCCAGTAGTACTCCCCTAAGACAGACAATCTACGAGCAGTACTTC. Protein sequence: CASSTPLRQTIYEQYF.

V is TRBV5-1 and J is TRBJ2-5; 10 bases align to TRBD2. Trimming took 0 bases from V and 3 from J; bases not matched to a gene: 2. From germline, CDR1 is SGHRS and CDR2 YFSETQ. The CDR3 contains 15 residues. CDR3 region: CASSLGGTSEETQYF. As DNA, the CDR3 is TGCGCCAGCAGCTTGGGTGGGACTAGCGAAGAGACCCAGTACTTC.

This sequence joins TRBV25-1 and TRBJ1-3; D is unresolved. The CDR3 totals 14 residues. V lost 5 bases to trimming and J lost 0 bases, with 8 bases between them. Germline CDR1 and CDR2: MGHDK and SYGVNS. Here the CDR3 reads CASSNSLSGNTIYF. CDR3 in DNA: TGTGCCAGCAGTAACAGCCTCTCTGGAAACACCATATATTTT.

The chain links TRBV15 to TRBJ1-1, with D possibly TRBD1 on 6 matching bases. Germline CDR1 is LNHNV and CDR2 is YYDKDF (reference sequence). The V end was cut by 0 bases, the J end by 11 bases, with 13 bases between. The CDR3 extends over 13 amino acids. The CDR3 here is CATSRDEGHRAFF. CDR3 coding DNA: TGTGCCACCAGCAGAGATGAGGGACATCGGGCTTTCTTT.

This clone showed up just once. CDR3 region: CATSSLQGLANYGYTF. DNA for the CDR3: TGTGCCACCAGCAGCTTACAGGGATTAGCTAACTATGGCTACACCTTC. The chain carries TRBV15 and TRBJ1-2; maybe TRBD1 (6 bases). Germline lookup yields CDR1 LNHNV and CDR2 YYDKDF (reference sequence). The length of the CDR3 is 16 residues. Trimming cost V 3 bases and J 0 bases, with 14 bases left between them.

As concerns this clone: Other DNA sequences within the sample encode an identical CDR3. The V call is TRBV2, the J call TRBJ1-4, with TRBD1 as a possible D gene (5 bases). This CDR3 spans 13 amino acids. Trimming pared 8 bases from V and 0 bases from J, leaving 7 bases between. Germline CDR1 and CDR2: SNHLY and FYNNEI. This chain's CDR3 is CASRGSTNEKLFF. CDR3 bases: TGTGCCAGCCGGGGGTCAACTAATGAAAAACTGTTTTTT.

This chain links TRBV18 with TRBJ1-5; 7 nucleotides line up with TRBD1. The junction had 7 bases not matched to a gene; V was cut back by 6 bases and J by 5 bases. This CDR3 spans 14 amino acids. Looked up from germline, CDR1 is KGHSH and CDR2 is LQKENI. The CDR3 loop is CASSGQGGYQPQHF. The CDR3 nucleotides read TGTGCCAGCTCCGGGCAGGGGGGTTATCAGCCCCAGCATTTT.

The V and J genes are TRBV11-2 and TRBJ1-1; D might be TRBD1 (6 bases). The V gene lost 3 bases and the J gene lost 2 bases, with 10 bases spanning the gap. Germline V lookup: CDR1 SGHAT, CDR2 FQNNGV. This CDR3 is 14 amino acids long. CDR3 protein: CASSLAQGNTEAFF. The CDR3 nucleotides read TGTGCCAGCAGCTTGGCACAGGGCAACACTGAAGCTTTCTTT. The entire variable domain, with the rest obtained from reference TRBV11-2 and TRBJ1-1, is as follows: EAGVAQSPRYKIIEKRQSVAFWCNPISGHATLYWYQQILGQGPKLLIQFQNNGVVDDSQLPKDRFSAERLKGVDSTLKIQPAKLEDSAVYLCASSLAQGNTEAFFGQGTRLTVV.

This rearrangement joins TRBV18 to TRBJ2-1; D may be TRBD1 (5 bases). Trimming removed 0 bases at V and 7 bases at J, with 13 bases between. CDR3 length: 15 residues. From germline, CDR1 is KGHSH and CDR2 LQKENI. The DNA for the CDR3 is TGTGCCAGCTCACCACCGAATGCTCCAGGGAATGAGCAGTTCTTC. Amino acids: CASSPPNAPGNEQFF.

This clone occurred once. The CDR3 DNA reads TGTGCCAGCAGTACAGGGGGCGCCGGTGAAAAACTGTTTTTT. It codes for CASSTGGAGEKLFF. The gene calls are TRBV6-5 and TRBJ1-4; TRBD1 matches 9 bases. V gave up 5 bases and J gave up 7 bases; unmatched junction bases: 5. From germline, CDR1 is MNHEY and CDR2 SVGAGI. There are 14 residues in the CDR3.

This clone has a single count. The CDR3: CASSFSGRIHNEQFF. CDR3 bases: TGTGCCAGTAGTTTTAGCGGGAGAATCCACAATGAGCAGTTCTTC. V usage is TRBV19 and J usage is TRBJ2-1; 9 bases align to TRBD2. Germline V gene lookup returns CDR1 LNHDA and CDR2 SQIVND (reference sequence). The junction had 7 bases not matched to a gene; V was cut back by 5 bases and J by 5 bases. The CDR3 contains 15 residues.

The chain uses TRBV5-1 and TRBJ2-7; TRBD1 matches 8 bases. The CDR3 is made up of 14 amino acids. Germline trimming cut 5 bases from V and 3 bases from J; bases unmatched to any gene: 7. From germline, CDR1 is SGHRS and CDR2 YFSETQ. CDR3 sequence reads: CASSFTGGIYEQYF. The CDR3 region has the DNA TGCGCCAGCAGTTTCACAGGGGGTATCTACGAGCAGTACTTC.

This chain uses TRBV2 with TRBJ2-5, with 9 bases lining up with TRBD1. The CDR3 is 14 residues long. The V gene's germline CDR1 is SNHLY and CDR2 FYNNEI. Trimming cost V 5 bases and J 5 bases; bases outside gene matches: 6. CDR3 protein: CASSNRDRAETQYF. Written as DNA, the CDR3 is TGTGCCAGCAGTAACCGGGACAGGGCGGAGACCCAGTACTTC.

Only a few counts were recorded for this clone. This same CDR3 is encoded by further DNA sequences in the sample. The rearrangement joins TRBV19 to TRBJ2-3; D is ambiguous. V was pared by 1 base and J by 0 bases, with 8 bases between. CDR3 size: 15 residues. Germline CDR1 LNHDA, CDR2 SQIVND (reference sequence). CDR3 loop: CASSIAVSSTDTQYF. CDR3 coding DNA: TGTGCCAGTAGTATAGCAGTTTCAAGCACAGATACGCAGTATTTT. Based on the CDR3 plus reference TRBV19 and TRBJ2-3, the full variable domain is DGGITQSPKYLFRKEGQNVTLSCEQNLNHDAMYWYRQDPGQGLRLIYYSQIVNDFQKGDIAEGYSVSREKKESFPLTVTSAQKNPTAFYLCASSIAVSSTDTQYFGPGTRLTVL.

The chain couples TRBV12-3 or TRBV12-4 to TRBJ1-4; no clear D gene. Trimming took 3 bases from V and 3 from J, leaving 5 bases between them. The CDR3 consists of 13 residues. In DNA, the CDR3 is TGTGCCAGCAGTTTTTCTGCTAATGAAAAACTGTTTTTT. Translation: CASSFSANEKLFF.

The CDR3 region is CASSHTRSENNEQFF. The CDR3 coding sequence is TGTGCCAGCAGTCACACTAGGTCCGAGAACAATGAGCAGTTCTTC. The chain couples TRBV27 to TRBJ2-1; D perhaps matches TRBD2 (5 bases). Germline V CDR1 and CDR2: MNHEY, SMNVEV (reference sequence). V lost 5 bases, J lost 5 bases, and 16 bases lay in between. CDR3 length equals 15 residues.

Points on this clone: The junction does not match germline at one end; this may be a read error. The chain links TRBV29-1 to TRBJ1-1, with TRBD1 matching 7 bases. The CDR3 loop spans 12 amino acids. From germline, CDR1 is SQVTM and CDR2 ANQGSEA. This chain's CDR3 is CSVGDRVRGPPF. CDR3 in DNA: TGCAGCGTCGGCGACAGGGTTAGGGGTCCTCCCTTT.

The sample holds a few counts of this clone. This chain joins TRBV9 and TRBJ2-5; D possibly corresponds to TRBD1 (5 bases). With 0 bases removed from V and 4 bases from J, the gap between germline ends came to 19 bases. Germline assignment: CDR1 SGDLS and CDR2 YYNGEE. The CDR3 extends over 17 amino acids. The DNA for the CDR3 is TGTGCCAGCAGCGTAGATGGGGCATTTGTAGGGTCAGAGACCCAGTACTTC. Translation: CASSVDGAFVGSETQYF.

The rearrangement uses TRBV6-4 and TRBJ2-7; D might be TRBD2 (6 bases). Trimming removed 2 bases at V and 7 bases at J, with 21 bases between. Germline V gene data show CDR1 as MRHNA and CDR2 as SNTAGT. CDR3 length equals 16 residues. CDR3 nucleotide sequence: TGTGCCAGCAGTGACGGGCTTGGGGGGACGCTCGGGGAGCAGTACTTC. It translates to CASSDGLGGTLGEQYF.

The chain has TRBV7-2 and TRBJ2-1; 7 bases line up with TRBD1. CDR3 length equals 17 residues. V lost 4 bases and J lost 0; bases outside the gene matches: 9. Germline CDR1 reads SGHTA; CDR2 reads FQGNSA. The CDR3 nucleotides are TGTGCCAGCAGCTACGACAGGGAAGGTCGCTCCTACAATGAGCAGTTCTTC. Residues: CASSYDREGRSYNEQFF.

The chain is built from TRBV2 and TRBJ2-7; the D gene is possibly TRBD1 (6 bases). CDR3 length: 13 residues. Germline CDR1 reads SNHLY; CDR2 reads FYNNEI. Trimming shortened V by 5 bases and J by 3 bases, and 11 bases separated the two germline ends. CDR3 sequence reads: CASSIRQDYEQYF. In DNA form, the CDR3 reads TGTGCCAGCAGTATACGACAGGACTACGAGCAGTACTTC.

The V gene is TRBV25-1, the J gene TRBJ2-7, with D possibly being TRBD1 (6 bases). CDR3 length equals 15 residues. V dropped 5 bases and J dropped 2 bases, with 16 bases sitting between them. CDR1 is MGHDK, CDR2 SYGVNS, per germline. As DNA, the CDR3 is TGTGCCAGCAGTAGACAGGTGGGAACCACCTACGAGCAGTACTTC. Encoded protein: CASSRQVGTTYEQYF.

This CDR3 is CASSLSVWSVPHGYTF. CDR3 sequence (DNA): TGCGCCAGCAGCTTGAGCGTGTGGTCAGTTCCTCATGGCTACACCTTC. The chain links TRBV5-1 to TRBJ1-2; D remains ambiguous. The germline CDR1 and CDR2 sequences are SGHRS and YFSETQ. Trimming pared 1 base from V and 6 bases from J, leaving 19 bases between. This CDR3 contains 16 residues.

The rearrangement uses TRBV18 and TRBJ2-2, with 10 bases lining up with TRBD1. The ends lost 1 base at V and 4 bases at J; junction bases unmatched: 3. The CDR3 extends over 16 amino acids. Per the germline V gene, CDR1 is KGHSH and CDR2 is LQKENI. The CDR3 loop is CASSPQTGGVTGELFF. CDR3 nucleotide sequence: TGTGCCAGCTCACCACAGACAGGGGGCGTCACCGGGGAGCTGTTTTTT.

The chain is built from TRBV2 and TRBJ1-2, with 7 nucleotides matching TRBD1. This CDR3 has 15 residues. The trim removed 10 bases at V and 3 bases at J, leaving 14 bases unmatched. Per the germline V gene, CDR1 is SNHLY and CDR2 is FYNNEI. CDR3 DNA: TGTGCCACCCCGAGACAGGGCCTAGGGGACTATGGCTACACCTTC. It encodes CATPRQGLGDYGYTF.

The gene calls are TRBV2 and TRBJ1-5; possible D gene TRBD1, 5 bases. The CDR3 is 13 residues long. Germline loops: CDR1 SNHLY, CDR2 FYNNEI. The V end lost 7 bases, the J end lost 3 bases, and 10 bases lay between the germline ends. DNA of the CDR3: TGTGCCAGCAAGACAGAGATCAATCAGCCCCAGCATTTT. Translating it yields CASKTEINQPQHF. The full variable domain, with the rest looked up from reference TRBV2 and TRBJ1-5, is EPEVTQTPSHQVTQMGQEVILRCVPISNHLYFYWYRQILGQKVEFLVSFYNNEISEKSEIFDDQFSVERPDGSNFTLKIRSTKLEDSAMYFCASKTEINQPQHFGDGTRLSIL.